This T cell receptor beta chain comes out of a study of technical replicates of blood from a handful of donors. This clone showed up just once. This CDR3 is also generated by other DNA sequences in the sample. The CDR3 spans 15 residues. The J segment lost 4 bases and the V segment lost 0 bases, leaving 4 bases of the junction unmatched. Germline V gene data show CDR1 as SGDLS and CDR2 as YYNGEE. Only in-frame clones appear in the TCRdb table, and some are missing; sequencing was by immunoSEQ multiplex PCR. The data show tens of thousands of clones, 95% to 97% seen once. This TCR was sampled from a human donor in good health. The sample consisted of T cells isolated from PBMCs. The V and J genes are TRBV9 and TRBJ2-1, with 7 bases identical to TRBD2. CDR3 sequence (DNA): TGTGCCAGCAGCGTAGGGCTAGCGGAATACAATGAGCAGTTCTTC. Its protein product is CASSVGLAEYNEQFF.